Listed below are T cell receptor beta chains from one sample, sequenced in a study of cytomegalovirus exposure and HLA in healthy donors. Profiling relied on immunoSEQ multiplex PCR, and the TCRdb table lists in-frame clones only, not all of them. The sample includes 100,000 or so clones, 74% of them seen just once. The sequenced sample consisted of PBMCs. Every receptor here comes from a man aged 45 to 65 in good health and CMV-seropositive. The CDR3 runs from the conserved cysteine through the conserved F or W. Each record gives: D gene, J gene, clone size, V gene, CDR3 protein, CDR3 DNA. The D gene is left open where the match is weak. Size tells how often a clone was seen (once, few, many) or the class of an expanded clone, and some rows leave it out.

NA | TRBJ2-7 | once | TRBV15 | CATSRERGSTYEQYF | TGTGCCACCAGCAGAGAACGAGGCTCAACCTACGAGCAGTACTTC
TRBD1 | TRBJ1-2 | NA | TRBV5-1 | CASSKDRDYYGYTF | TGCGCCAGCAGCAAGGACAGGGACTACTATGGCTACACCTTC
TRBD2 | TRBJ2-7 | NA | TRBV2 | CASSGGGGSYEQYF | TGTGCCAGCAGTGGTGGGGGGGGCTCCTACGAGCAGTACTTC
TRBD1 | TRBJ1-2 | NA | TRBV9 | CASSPGQGARGYTF | TGTGCCAGCAGCCCCGGACAGGGGGCGCGGGGCTACACCTTC
NA | TRBJ2-2 | NA | TRBV2 | CASTGTGELFF | TGTGCCAGCACGGGGACCGGGGAGCTGTTTTTT
NA | TRBJ1-3 | NA | TRBV9 | CASSDAYRSSGNTIYF | TGTGCCAGCAGCGATGCCTACAGAAGCTCTGGAAACACCATATATTTT
NA | TRBJ1-1 | few | TRBV2 | CASSEDGNTEAFF | TGTGCCAGCAGTGAAGACGGGAACACTGAAGCTTTCTTT
TRBD1 | TRBJ2-5 | NA | TRBV19 | CASSARDRGEEETQYF | TGTGCCAGTAGTGCCCGGGACAGGGGTGAGGAGGAGACCCAGTACTTC
TRBD1 | TRBJ2-1 | few | TRBV6-1 | CASSARTGGGNEQFF | TGTGCCAGCAGTGCTAGGACAGGGGGGGGGAATGAGCAGTTCTTC
TRBD1 | TRBJ2-7 | NA | TRBV10-2 | CASRDRELAVRQYF | TGCGCCAGCAGAGACAGGGAATTGGCGGTAAGACAGTACTTC
NA | TRBJ1-2 | few | TRBV10-3 | CAISESRRGGYGYTF | TGTGCCATCAGTGAGTCAAGAAGGGGTGGGTATGGCTACACCTTC
NA | TRBJ1-2 | NA | TRBV9 | CASSPASNYGYTF | TGTGCCAGCAGCCCCGCTAGTAACTATGGCTACACCTTC
NA | TRBJ2-5 | NA | TRBV5-6 | CASSLYPGRETQYF | TGTGCCAGCAGCTTGTATCCGGGTAGGGAGACCCAGTACTTC
NA | TRBJ2-1 | NA | TRBV27 | CASSAHRGIEQFF | TGTGCCAGCAGTGCCCATCGGGGGATCGAGCAGTTCTTC
TRBD2 | TRBJ2-3 | NA | TRBV5-1 | CASSFRGSGSTDTQYF | TGCGCCAGCAGCTTCCGGGGTAGCGGGAGTACAGATACGCAGTATTTT
NA | TRBJ1-3 | few | TRBV4-2 | CASSQDRGLGNTIYF | TGTGCCAGCAGCCAAGATCGGGGTTTGGGAAACACCATATATTTT
NA | TRBJ2-7 | once | TRBV5-4 | CASSLDRVYEQYF | TGTGCCAGCAGCTTGGACCGAGTCTACGAGCAGTACTTC
TRBD2 | TRBJ2-7 | NA | TRBV5-4 | CASSPRGASGSYEQYF | TGTGCCAGCAGCCCACGAGGGGCTAGCGGGAGCTACGAGCAGTACTTC
NA | TRBJ2-4 | NA | TRBV11-2 | CASSLSLGDIQYF | TGTGCCAGCAGCTTATCACTAGGCGACATTCAGTACTTC
TRBD1 | TRBJ1-6 | NA | TRBV2 | CASRGAGGNSPLHF | TGTGCCAGCAGGGGGGCAGGGGGAAATTCACCCCTCCACTTT
TRBD1 | TRBJ2-5 | NA | TRBV5-1 | CASSYTGESTETQYF | TGCGCCAGCAGCTATACAGGGGAGTCGACAGAGACCCAGTACTTC
NA | TRBJ2-7 | few | TRBV4-2 | CASSLRVSRDTGSYEQYF | TGTGCCAGCAGCCTCCGAGTTAGCCGGGACACGGGATCCTACGAGCAGTACTTC
NA | TRBJ2-5 | NA | TRBV7-9 | CASSLDGAKETQYF | TGTGCCAGCAGCTTAGATGGGGCTAAAGAGACCCAGTACTTC
TRBD1 | TRBJ2-2 | NA | TRBV14 | CASSRRQGLNTGELFF | TGTGCCAGCAGCCGCAGACAGGGGTTAAACACCGGGGAGCTGTTTTTT
NA | TRBJ2-5 | NA | TRBV7-9 | CASSAGQSTAQYF | TGTGCCAGCAGCGCGGGACAGTCCACGGCCCAGTACTTC
NA | TRBJ2-1 | NA | TRBV14 | CASSQDLGGEQFF | TGTGCCAGCAGCCAAGATCTAGGAGGTGAGCAGTTCTTC
TRBD2 | TRBJ2-5 | few | TRBV27 | CASSRGGRVQETQYF | TGTGCCAGCAGTCGGGGGGGTCGCGTCCAAGAGACCCAGTACTTC
NA | TRBJ2-2 | NA | TRBV5-6 | CASSLGLGQINTGELFF | TGTGCCAGCAGCTTGGGTTTGGGGCAGATAAACACCGGGGAGCTGTTTTTT
NA | TRBJ1-2 | NA | TRBV25-1 | CASSPTRGGYTF | TGTGCCAGCAGCCCCACCCGGGGTGGCTACACCTTC
TRBD2 | TRBJ2-3 | NA | TRBV12-5 | CASGLGRGGATQYF | TGTGCTAGTGGTTTGGGGCGGGGGGGCGCTACGCAGTATTTT
TRBD2 | TRBJ2-1 | NA | TRBV5-1 | CASDRVASGREPNEQFF | TGCGCCAGTGACAGGGTGGCTAGCGGGAGGGAGCCCAATGAGCAGTTCTTC
TRBD2 | TRBJ2-2 | NA | TRBV6-5 | CASYSASGNTGELFF | TGTGCCAGCTACTCGGCTAGCGGTAACACCGGGGAGCTGTTTTTT
TRBD1 | TRBJ1-4 | NA | TRBV5-1 | CASSRGQRNEKLFF | TGCGCCAGCAGCCGGGGACAGAGAAATGAAAAACTGTTTTTT
NA | TRBJ2-2 | once | TRBV7-6 | CASSSLSRVNTGELFF | TGTGCCAGCAGCTCCCTCTCCCGGGTAAACACCGGGGAGCTGTTTTTT
TRBD1 | TRBJ2-5 | few | TRBV5-1 | CASSFRGQQGQETQYF | TGCGCCAGCAGCTTTAGGGGGCAACAGGGGCAAGAGACCCAGTACTTC
NA | TRBJ1-2 | NA | TRBV6-1 | CASRVISYGYTF | TGTGCCAGCAGAGTAATTAGCTATGGCTACACCTTC
TRBD2 | TRBJ2-1 | few | TRBV5-1 | CASSSGGVDEQFF | TGTGCCAGCAGCTCCGGGGGGGTGGATGAGCAGTTCTTC
TRBD1 | TRBJ1-5 | NA | TRBV2 | CASRGTGGADQPQHF | TGTGCCAGCAGAGGGACAGGGGGCGCAGATCAGCCCCAGCATTTT
TRBD2 | TRBJ2-1 | NA | TRBV19 | CASSIVAGGDNEQFF | TGTGCCAGTAGTATAGTTGCGGGGGGGGACAATGAGCAGTTCTTC
TRBD2 | TRBJ2-7 | NA | TRBV15 | CATSRDLAGYEQYF | TGTGCCACCAGCAGAGATTTAGCGGGCTACGAGCAGTACTTC
TRBD1 | TRBJ1-1 | NA | TRBV6-1 | CASSPTTGGGTEAFF | TGTGCCAGCAGTCCCACGACAGGGGGAGGTACTGAAGCTTTCTTT
NA | TRBJ1-1 | few | TRBV6-1 | CASSGRNLRGMNTEAFF | TGTGCCAGCAGTGGCAGGAATCTACGGGGAATGAACACTGAAGCTTTCTTT
TRBD1 | TRBJ1-1 | NA | TRBV5-1 | CASRPGTGIDTEAFF | TGCGCCAGCAGGCCCGGGACAGGGATTGACACTGAAGCTTTCTTT
NA | TRBJ2-7 | NA | TRBV7-9 | CSSSLWAGGSYEQYF | TGTTCCAGCAGCTTATGGGCGGGCGGAAGCTACGAGCAGTACTTC
NA | TRBJ2-1 | NA | TRBV27 | CASSSSSVSSYNEQFF | TGTGCCAGCAGTTCCTCTAGCGTAAGCTCCTACAATGAGCAGTTCTTC
NA | TRBJ1-1 | NA | TRBV9 | CASSVATLNTEAFF | TGTGCCAGCAGCGTAGCTACGTTGAACACTGAAGCTTTCTTT
TRBD2 | TRBJ2-7 | NA | TRBV9 | CASSVEGLASYEQYF | TGTGCCAGCAGCGTAGAAGGACTAGCGTCCTACGAGCAGTACTTC
NA | TRBJ1-1 | NA | TRBV6-5 | CASRSGNTEAFF | TGTGCCAGCCGTTCGGGGAACACTGAAGCTTTCTTT
NA | TRBJ2-5 | NA | TRBV5-1 | CASSPGGGQETQYF | TGCGCCAGCAGCCCGGGCGGAGGGCAAGAGACCCAGTACTTC
TRBD1 | TRBJ1-1 | NA | TRBV5-1 | CASSLGQGAGTEAFF | TGCGCCAGCAGCTTGGGACAGGGGGCTGGCACTGAAGCTTTCTTT
NA | TRBJ2-7 | few | TRBV5-1 | CASSFRRPGGNSEQYF | TGCGCCAGCAGCTTCCGACGCCCAGGGGGGAATAGCGAGCAGTACTTC
TRBD1 | TRBJ2-1 | NA | TRBV6-1 | CASSSTGGNEQFF | TGTGCCAGCAGTTCAACAGGGGGGAATGAGCAGTTCTTC
TRBD1 | TRBJ1-5 | NA | TRBV15 | CATSRDTFGQGGQPQHF | TGTGCCACCAGCAGAGATACTTTCGGACAGGGCGGTCAGCCCCAGCATTTT
NA | TRBJ1-2 | NA | TRBV5-1 | CASSRQDRNYGYTF | TGCGCCAGCAGCAGGCAAGACAGGAACTATGGCTACACCTTC
TRBD2 | TRBJ2-1 | once | TRBV6-5 | CASSRLAGRNEQFF | TGTGCCAGCAGTAGACTAGCGGGAAGGAATGAGCAGTTCTTC
NA | TRBJ1-5 | NA | TRBV4-2 | CASSQARREGQPQHF | TGTGCCAGCAGCCAAGCCCGCAGGGAAGGACAGCCCCAGCATTTT
TRBD2 | TRBJ2-1 | NA | TRBV10-3 | CAITGISGGHNEQFF | TGTGCCATCACCGGTATTAGCGGGGGACACAATGAGCAGTTCTTC
TRBD1 | TRBJ2-7 | NA | TRBV7-9 | CASSRTGGYEQYF | TGTGCCAGCAGCCGGACAGGGGGCTACGAGCAGTACTTC
TRBD1 | TRBJ2-3 | NA | TRBV4-1 | CASSQGQGIDTQYF | TGCGCCAGCAGCCAAGGACAGGGCATCGATACGCAGTATTTT